Listed below are T cell receptor beta chains from one sample, sequenced in a study of identical twins. Using its own MiXCR run on the 5' RACE reads, TCRdb lists one record per CDR3 protein. The sample has 220,000 or so distinct CDR3 sequences; roughly 7% are singletons. Separately, the same data were catalogued under a study of yellow fever vaccine responses in identical twins.

The source material was memory (CD45RO+) T cells sorted from blood. The receptors shown here come from a woman aged 18-35 years in good health. Both conserved end residues are part of each CDR3. Not every row has a clone size; where given, it reads once, few, many or a size class.

J: TRBJ2-7
size: .
V: TRBV27
CDR3: CASSLWTPFSYEQYF

J: TRBJ2-1
size: few
V: TRBV24-1
CDR3: CATSDGGTSEIYNEQFF

J: TRBJ1-4
size: few
V: TRBV10-3
CDR3: CAISTGSSNEKLFF

J: TRBJ1-3
size: many
V: TRBV2
CDR3: CASTQTSGNTIYF

J: TRBJ2-3
size: .
V: TRBV7-8
CDR3: CASSEVTDTQYF

J: TRBJ2-2
size: many
V: TRBV27
CDR3: CASSLRDTGELFF

J: TRBJ2-7
size: many
V: TRBV6-2/TRBV6-3
CDR3: CASSYGKGQYF

J: TRBJ2-3
size: many
V: TRBV20-1
CDR3: CSARFTSGGAPDTQYF

J: TRBJ2-1
size: many
V: TRBV29-1
CDR3: CSVSGTSGRGEQFF

J: TRBJ2-6
size: few
V: TRBV25-1
CDR3: CASSESGSLSGANVLTF

J: TRBJ2-1
size: many
V: TRBV4-1
CDR3: CASSQGLADEQFF

J: TRBJ1-1
size: few
V: TRBV3-1
CDR3: CASSQGEAGRAFF

J: TRBJ2-7
size: many
V: TRBV5-1
CDR3: CASSLGKSTSDNEQYF

J: TRBJ1-5
size: many
V: TRBV12-3/TRBV12-4
CDR3: CASSYNDRGGNQPQHF

J: TRBJ2-1
size: many
V: TRBV15
CDR3: CATSKTSDSYNEQFF

J: TRBJ1-2
size: few
V: TRBV10-3
CDR3: CAISQGNSGYTF

J: TRBJ1-2
size: few
V: TRBV12-3/TRBV12-4
CDR3: CASNPGGRGYTF

J: TRBJ2-1
size: few
V: TRBV2
CDR3: CTLCLALSGGGSYNEQFF

J: TRBJ1-2
size: few
V: TRBV15
CDR3: CATSPTGQGSGYTF

J: TRBJ2-3
size: .
V: TRBV4-1
CDR3: CASSQRFRTVSSTDTQYF